This is a list of T cell receptor beta chains from one sample in a study of T cell repertoires in cytomegalovirus infection. TCRdb processed the reads anew with MiXCR; each CDR3 protein has one entry. The sample lists approximately 390,000 distinct CDR3 sequences, about 34% seen once, with less than 15% in the top ten. These receptors are not linked to any known antigen. The source material was cultured PBMCs, sampled from culture after CMV antigen stimulation. These receptors were taken from a human donor in good health (CMV status not recorded). Some clones in this sample may be carry-over from other donors' samples. CDR3s include the opening cysteine and the closing phenylalanine or tryptophan. Each record gives: CDR3 protein, CDR3 DNA, clone size, V gene, D gene, J gene. The D gene is left open where the match is weak. Expanded clones get a size class; other rows say once, few or many, or leave the size out.

CDR3: CASSLARTKQETQYF
DNA: TGTGCCAGCAGCTTAGCCAGGACCAAACAAGAGACCCAGTACTTC
size: -
V: TRBV7-6
D: -
J: TRBJ2-5

CDR3: CATRDFSQETQYF
DNA: TGTGCCACCCGGGACTTCAGTCAAGAGACCCAGTACTTC
size: -
V: TRBV10-3
D: -
J: TRBJ2-5

CDR3: CASSLAGGAYEQYF
DNA: TGTGCCAGCAGCTTGGCCGGGGGAGCCTACGAGCAGTACTTC
size: -
V: TRBV7-3
D: -
J: TRBJ2-7

CDR3: CASSQGGSGSSIETQYF
DNA: TGCGCCAGCAGCCAAGGGGGGAGCGGGAGTAGTATAGAGACCCAGTACTTC
size: -
V: TRBV4-1
D: TRBD2
J: TRBJ2-5

CDR3: CASSSGNGETQYF
DNA: TGTGCCAGCAGCTCGGGAAACGGGGAGACCCAGTACTTC
size: -
V: TRBV7-3
D: -
J: TRBJ2-5

CDR3: CASRLTGSQPQHF
DNA: TGTGCCAGTAGATTGACAGGGAGTCAGCCCCAGCATTTT
size: few
V: TRBV19
D: TRBD1
J: TRBJ1-5

CDR3: CASGILSNQPQHF
DNA: TGTGCCAGCGGGATCCTTAGCAATCAGCCCCAGCATTTT
size: many
V: TRBV7-2
D: -
J: TRBJ1-5

CDR3: CASSNNYYNEQFF
DNA: TGTGCCAGCAGCAACAACTACTACAATGAGCAGTTCTTC
size: -
V: TRBV6-5
D: -
J: TRBJ2-1

CDR3: CASRWDAAGSGANVLTF
DNA: TGTGCCAGTCGATGGGACGCCGCCGGTTCTGGGGCCAACGTCCTGACTTTC
size: -
V: TRBV19
D: -
J: TRBJ2-6

CDR3: CATSGASLGTDTQYF
DNA: TGTGCCACCTCCGGGGCTAGCCTCGGCACAGATACGCAGTATTTT
size: -
V: TRBV19
D: -
J: TRBJ2-3

CDR3: CASSLLRLALYEQYF
DNA: TGTGCCAGCAGCTTGTTAAGGCTAGCACTCTACGAGCAGTACTTC
size: -
V: TRBV5-6
D: -
J: TRBJ2-7

CDR3: CSPRGSPTQYF
DNA: TGCAGTCCTAGAGGGTCGCCGACCCAGTACTTC
size: -
V: TRBV20-1
D: -
J: TRBJ2-5

CDR3: CASSLVTGSGNGYTF
DNA: TGTGCCAGCAGCTTAGTGACAGGGAGTGGAAATGGCTACACCTTC
size: -
V: TRBV7-2
D: TRBD1
J: TRBJ1-2

CDR3: CASSNSGVNSYNEQFF
DNA: TGTGCCAGCAGCAATAGCGGGGTAAACTCCTACAATGAGCAGTTCTTC
size: -
V: TRBV7-8
D: TRBD2
J: TRBJ2-1

CDR3: CASSLNDRVGTGELFF
DNA: TGTGCCAGCAGTTTGAATGACAGGGTCGGAACCGGGGAGCTGTTTTTT
size: few
V: TRBV28
D: TRBD1
J: TRBJ2-2

CDR3: CASSYRKGQGGVSGADVLTF
DNA: TGTGCCAGCAGTTACCGGAAGGGACAGGGAGGGGTCTCTGGGGCCGACGTCCTGACTTTC
size: -
V: TRBV6-2/TRBV6-3
D: TRBD1
J: TRBJ2-6

CDR3: CASSLDDQSSYNEQFF
DNA: TGTGCCAGCAGCTTAGACGACCAGAGCTCCTACAATGAGCAGTTCTTC
size: many
V: TRBV11-2
D: -
J: TRBJ2-1

CDR3: CASSLLHGTSPEQFF
DNA: TGTGCCAGCAGCTTACTCCATGGGACTAGTCCGGAGCAGTTCTTC
size: -
V: TRBV7-2
D: TRBD2
J: TRBJ2-1

CDR3: CASRPGGRSNEKLFF
DNA: TGTGCCAGCAGGCCAGGGGGGCGGAGTAATGAAAAACTGTTTTTT
size: -
V: TRBV5-8
D: TRBD1
J: TRBJ1-4

CDR3: CASSYSPGRSNTEAFF
DNA: TGTGCCAGCAGTTACTCGCCGGGCAGGTCGAACACTGAAGCTTTCTTT
size: few
V: TRBV6-2/TRBV6-3
D: -
J: TRBJ1-1

CDR3: CAWSISRDEQFF
DNA: TGTGCCTGGAGTATTAGTCGCGATGAGCAGTTCTTC
size: -
V: TRBV30
D: -
J: TRBJ2-1

CDR3: CASSHPGDNRPPEYF
DNA: TGTGCCAGCAGCCACCCAGGGGACAACCGACCCCCGGAGTACTTC
size: few
V: TRBV7-3
D: -
J: TRBJ2-7

CDR3: CAWSVRPDQPQHF
DNA: TGTGCCTGGAGTGTACGACCTGATCAGCCCCAGCATTTT
size: -
V: TRBV30
D: -
J: TRBJ1-5

CDR3: CASSPQPGTGGVNSPLHF
DNA: TGTGCCAGCAGCCCCCAACCGGGGACAGGGGGGGTAAATTCACCCCTCCACTTT
size: once
V: TRBV7-8
D: TRBD1
J: TRBJ1-6

CDR3: CASSTTRGPETQYF
DNA: TGTGCCAGCAGTACCACGCGGGGGCCTGAGACCCAGTACTTC
size: few
V: TRBV12-3/TRBV12-4
D: -
J: TRBJ2-5

CDR3: CASSLTSGRTRNEQFF
DNA: TGTGCCAGCAGCCTAACTAGCGGGAGAACGCGGAATGAGCAGTTCTTC
size: -
V: TRBV7-8
D: TRBD2
J: TRBJ2-1

CDR3: CASSQRDFDYEQYF
DNA: TGTGCCAGCAGCCAAAGGGACTTTGACTACGAGCAGTACTTC
size: -
V: TRBV28
D: -
J: TRBJ2-7

CDR3: CASSRTSGIYEQFF
DNA: TGCGCCAGCAGCCGGACTAGCGGGATCTATGAGCAGTTCTTC
size: few
V: TRBV4-3
D: TRBD2
J: TRBJ2-1

CDR3: CASSALNAGANVLTF
DNA: TGTGCCAGTAGTGCGCTAAATGCTGGGGCCAACGTCCTGACTTTC
size: -
V: TRBV19
D: -
J: TRBJ2-6

CDR3: CATGINTEAFF
DNA: TGTGCCACCGGGATCAACACTGAAGCTTTCTTT
size: -
V: TRBV6-2/TRBV6-3
D: -
J: TRBJ1-1

CDR3: CASSPTLGLAGDAYNEQFF
DNA: TGTGCCAGCAGTCCCACTCTCGGACTAGCGGGAGACGCCTACAATGAGCAGTTCTTC
size: -
V: TRBV6-2/TRBV6-3
D: TRBD2
J: TRBJ2-1

CDR3: CASSVWTGTSGRAFYNEQFF
DNA: TGTGCCAGCAGTGTCTGGACCGGGACTAGCGGGAGGGCCTTCTACAATGAGCAGTTCTTC
size: -
V: TRBV12-3/TRBV12-4
D: TRBD2
J: TRBJ2-1

CDR3: CASTNLGREGDTQYF
DNA: TGTGCCAGCACTAACCTGGGCAGGGAGGGAGATACGCAGTATTTT
size: -
V: TRBV28
D: TRBD2
J: TRBJ2-3

CDR3: CASSLDTRAGNTIYF
DNA: TGTGCCAGCAGTTTAGACACCCGGGCTGGAAACACCATATATTTT
size: few
V: TRBV28
D: -
J: TRBJ1-3

CDR3: CATSDLQFASGRPNTGELFF
DNA: TGTGCCACCAGTGATTTGCAATTTGCTAGCGGGAGACCGAACACCGGGGAGCTGTTTTTT
size: few
V: TRBV24-1
D: TRBD2
J: TRBJ2-2

CDR3: CASNRVLSNQPQHF
DNA: TGTGCCAGCAACAGAGTTCTTAGCAATCAGCCCCAGCATTTT
size: -
V: TRBV28
D: -
J: TRBJ1-5

CDR3: CASSPGTSKSGSFF
DNA: TGTGCCAGCAGTCCCGGGACTAGCAAGAGCGGTTCGTTCTTC
size: -
V: TRBV27
D: TRBD2
J: TRBJ2-1

CDR3: CATRNRGDTQYF
DNA: TGTGCCACCAGGAATCGAGGGGATACGCAGTATTTT
size: few
V: TRBV24-1
D: -
J: TRBJ2-3

CDR3: CASSSGLQIPIYNEQFF
DNA: TGTGCCAGCAGCTCGGGACTCCAAATCCCCATATACAATGAGCAGTTCTTC
size: few
V: TRBV14
D: -
J: TRBJ2-1

CDR3: CASSLTPSPKTSGSKGEIYF
DNA: TGTGCCAGCAGCTTAACTCCTTCCCCGAAGACTAGCGGGAGTAAGGGGGAGATATACTTC
size: -
V: TRBV7-3
D: TRBD2
J: TRBJ2-4

CDR3: CASAGTSAYNEQFF
DNA: TGTGCCAGCGCCGGGACTAGCGCTTACAATGAGCAGTTCTTC
size: few
V: TRBV7-9
D: TRBD2
J: TRBJ2-1

CDR3: CASSPDRNNEKLFF
DNA: TGTGCCAGCAGCCCGGACAGAAATAATGAAAAACTGTTTTTT
size: -
V: TRBV2
D: -
J: TRBJ1-4

CDR3: CASSLGADKNIQYF
DNA: TGTGCCAGCAGCCTCGGAGCAGACAAAAACATTCAGTACTTC
size: few
V: TRBV3-1
D: -
J: TRBJ2-4

CDR3: CASSQGGGNQPQHF
DNA: TGTGCCAGCAGTCAGGGAGGGGGGAATCAGCCCCAGCATTTT
size: few
V: TRBV28
D: -
J: TRBJ1-5

CDR3: CASSSPGVNTEAFF
DNA: TGTGCCAGCAGTTCCCCCGGGGTGAACACTGAAGCTTTCTTT
size: few
V: TRBV28
D: -
J: TRBJ1-1

CDR3: CASSLGDPGGNEQFF
DNA: TGTGCCAGCAGCTTAGGGGACCCTGGGGGCAATGAGCAGTTCTTC
size: few
V: TRBV11-1
D: -
J: TRBJ2-1

CDR3: CASSIVGDTQYF
DNA: TGTGCCAGTAGTATAGTGGGAGATACGCAGTATTTT
size: few
V: TRBV19
D: -
J: TRBJ2-3

CDR3: CASSTGQGAGEAFF
DNA: TGTGCCAGCAGCACGGGACAGGGGGCCGGTGAAGCTTTCTTT
size: few
V: TRBV7-9
D: TRBD1
J: TRBJ1-1

CDR3: CASSLASGRREAQYF
DNA: TGTGCTAGCAGCTTAGCTTCAGGGAGGCGGGAGGCCCAGTACTTC
size: -
V: TRBV7-6
D: TRBD2
J: TRBJ2-5

CDR3: CASSQGLRDTEAFF
DNA: TGTGCCAGCAGCCAAGGGTTAAGGGACACTGAAGCTTTCTTT
size: -
V: TRBV7-2
D: -
J: TRBJ1-1

CDR3: CASSPTPTGVGANVLTF
DNA: TGTGCCAGCAGTCCTACCCCGACAGGGGTCGGGGCCAACGTCCTGACTTTC
size: few
V: TRBV6-5
D: TRBD1
J: TRBJ2-6

CDR3: CATSSYWEVRAYEQYF
DNA: TGTGCCACCAGCAGCTATTGGGAGGTCAGGGCCTACGAGCAGTACTTC
size: -
V: TRBV15
D: -
J: TRBJ2-7

CDR3: CASERRSGSRGEQFF
DNA: TGTGCCAGCGAAAGAAGAAGCGGGAGTCGCGGGGAGCAGTTCTTC
size: once
V: TRBV19
D: TRBD2
J: TRBJ2-1

CDR3: CASSMDPKNIQYF
DNA: TGTGCCAGCAGCATGGACCCCAAAAACATTCAGTACTTC
size: few
V: TRBV7-2
D: -
J: TRBJ2-4

CDR3: CASRLADTTYEQYF
DNA: TGTGCCAGCAGACTAGCGGATACTACCTACGAGCAGTACTTC
size: few
V: TRBV28
D: TRBD2
J: TRBJ2-7

CDR3: CASSFTLKWSPGTGGSYNEQFF
DNA: TGTGCCAGCAGTTTTACCCTGAAATGGAGTCCCGGGACAGGGGGGTCCTACAATGAGCAGTTCTTC
size: -
V: TRBV28
D: TRBD1
J: TRBJ2-1

CDR3: CASSPTTGMNTEAFF
DNA: TGTGCCAGCAGCCCGACGACAGGGATGAACACTGAAGCTTTCTTT
size: many
V: TRBV7-2
D: TRBD1
J: TRBJ1-1

CDR3: CASSLRTGRTTEAFF
DNA: TGTGCCAGCAGCCTAAGGACAGGGAGGACCACTGAAGCTTTCTTT
size: -
V: TRBV12-3/TRBV12-4
D: TRBD1
J: TRBJ1-1

CDR3: CASSPSIPRAGAPYNEQFF
DNA: TGTGCCAGCAGTCCCTCGATCCCACGGGCGGGAGCGCCCTACAATGAGCAGTTCTTC
size: -
V: TRBV6-6
D: TRBD2
J: TRBJ2-1

CDR3: CASSPVVDASCSPVFF
DNA: TGTGCCAGCAGCCCCGTGGTTGATGCTAGCTGCTCCCCGGTGTTTTTT
size: -
V: TRBV7-2
D: -
J: TRBJ2-2